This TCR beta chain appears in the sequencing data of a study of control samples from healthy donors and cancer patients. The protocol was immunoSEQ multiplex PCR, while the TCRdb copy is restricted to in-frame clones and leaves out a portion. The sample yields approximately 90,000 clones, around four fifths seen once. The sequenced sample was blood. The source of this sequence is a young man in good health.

The CDR3 coding sequence is TGTGCCATCAGTGGAAGGGGGGCCTTGACAGATACGCAGTATTTT. Protein sequence: CAISGRGALTDTQYF. The rearrangement uses TRBV10-3 and TRBJ2-3; the D call may be TRBD1 or TRBD2 (6 bases each). There are 15 residues in the CDR3. Trimming cost V 4 bases and J 3 bases, with 14 bases left between them. Germline values: CDR1 ENHRY, CDR2 SYGVKD.